The next 5 T cell receptor beta chains were all read from a single sample in a study of blood T cell repertoires in COVID-19. Data came from immunoSEQ multiplex PCR; TCRdb stores just in-frame clones and leaves some out. The sample lists around 270,000 clones, approximately 85% occurring once. Sequencing was performed on PBMCs or T cells enriched from blood (not recorded which). The receptors stem from a woman aged 30 to 39 who had recovered from COVID-19.

The rearrangement joins TRBV7-9 to TRBJ2-1; 7 positions agree with TRBD1. The germline V gene has CDR1 SEHNR and CDR2 FQNEAQ (reference sequence). This CDR3 has 16 residues. Trimming removed 6 bases from V and 4 bases from J; junction bases left unmatched: 12. CDR3 loop: CASSTVVGTVYNEQFF. The CDR3 coding sequence is TGTGCCAGCAGTACGGTCGTAGGGACAGTTTACAATGAGCAGTTCTTC. Variable domain in full (rest from reference TRBV7-9 and TRBJ2-1): DTGVSQNPRHKITKRGQNVTFRCDPISEHNRLYWYRQTLGQGPEFLTYFQNEAQLEKSRLLSDRFSAERPKGSFSTLEIQRTEQGDSAMYLCASSTVVGTVYNEQFFGPGTRLTVL.

This clone was recorded at least ten times. V is TRBV27 and J is TRBJ1-5; TRBD1 aligns across 8 bases. The germline V gene encodes CDR1 MNHEY and CDR2 SMNVEV (reference sequence). The CDR3 has 15 residues. V lost 6 bases and J lost 8; bases outside the gene matches: 12. In DNA form, the CDR3 reads TGTGCCAGCAGCCTGAGACAGGGGAGGGGAGAGCCCCAGCATTTT. Protein product: CASSLRQGRGEPQHF.

Concerning this clone itself: This sample includes further DNA sequences coding for the same CDR3. The V gene is TRBV29-1, the J gene TRBJ2-2; 11 bases align to TRBD1. From germline, CDR1 is SQVTM and CDR2 ANQGSEA. After removal of 7 bases from V and 3 bases from J, the junction contained 1 base not matched to a gene. The CDR3 extends over 13 amino acids. This chain's CDR3 is CSGGQGDTGELFF. Written as DNA, the CDR3 is TGCAGCGGGGGACAGGGGGACACCGGGGAGCTGTTTTTT.

CDR3 sequence: CASSLDWTGVATEAFF. CDR3 bases: TGTGCCAGCAGCTTGGATTGGACAGGGGTGGCCACTGAAGCTTTCTTT. This chain joins TRBV5-4 and TRBJ1-1; the match to TRBD1 covers 9 bases. This CDR3 has 16 amino acids. V trimming: 0 bases; J trimming: 4 bases; junction bases outside the gene matches: 7. Looked up from germline, CDR1 is SGHNT and CDR2 is YYREEE (reference sequence).

The rearrangement uses TRBV7-2 and TRBJ1-6, with a weak D call TRBD1 (5 bases). Germline V gene lookup returns CDR1 SGHTA and CDR2 FQGNSA. This CDR3 spans 16 amino acids. Trimming took 5 bases from V and 7 from J, leaving 18 bases between them. The DNA for the CDR3 is TGTGCCAGCAGCCTCGTCCAGGGACTGTCGAATTCACCCCTCCACTTT. Translated: CASSLVQGLSNSPLHF.